This TCR beta chain comes out of a study of blood T cells in healthy people across ages. The CDR3 extends over 16 amino acids. From germline, CDR1 is SNHLY and CDR2 FYNNEI. V was cut by 1 base and J by 0 bases, with 10 bases left in between. The authors ran a second PCR of 7 to 11 cycles using a sample-barcoded 5' primer and a J-beta primer mix. TCRdb used MiXCR to reprocess the 5' RACE reads, holding one entry per CDR3 protein. This table holds 1 million or so distinct CDR3 sequences, 40% to 45% found once. The sequence derives from a woman aged 55-69 years in good health. What was sequenced was blood. The chain recombines TRBV2 with TRBJ1-5; no clear D gene. The CDR3 nucleotides read TGTGCCAGCAGTGAAGACAGCAACTATAGCAATCAGCCCCAGCATTTT. It specifies CASSEDSNYSNQPQHF.